This passage covers 15 T cell receptor delta chains from one sample sequenced in a study of γδ T cells in repeated Plasmodium falciparum infection. Gammadelta T cells were flow-sorted from PBMC into Vgamma9/Vdelta2+ and Vdelta2-negative populations for bulk analysis. TCRdb fed the multiplex PCR reads to CATT. The data contain about 48,000 delta-chain clones, about 1.6% of them singletons. The sequenced material came from gamma-delta T cells from blood. These receptors all stem from a pool of human donors (malaria-infected and uninfected, not separated).

In this sample, this clone turned up a few times. With only one base between it and a far larger clone, this is likely a read error. This same CDR3 is encoded by further DNA sequences in the sample. The V call is TRDV1, the J call TRDJ1; the match to TRDD3 covers 7 bases. TCRdb records no J gene; here it was assigned by comparing the DNA to germline. This CDR3 is built from 16 residues. Germline values: CDR1 TSWWSYY, CDR2 QGS. The CDR3 reads CALVVTGAGSTDKLIF. Written as DNA, the CDR3 is TGTGCCCTTGTAGTAACTGGGGCCGGGAGCACCGATAAACTCATCTTT.

Only a few counts were recorded for this clone. A far larger clone is one base from this, pointing to a likely read error. Other DNA sequences within the sample encode an identical CDR3. V gene TRDV1 combines with J gene TRDJ1; TRDD3 agrees at 10 bases. TCRdb lists no J gene, so it was determined here by aligning the DNA to germline. The CDR3 sequence is 25 residues long. Germline CDR1 TSWWSYY, CDR2 QGS. The ends lost 3 bases at V and 2 bases at J; junction bases unmatched: 33. CDR3 in DNA: TGTGCTCTTGGGGACTCTCCTACAACGGAACCCCAGCCCCGTACTGGGGGATTACCAACCGATAAACTCATCTTT. This translates into CALGDSPTTEPQPRTGGLPTDKLIF.

This clone was seen only a few times. TCRdb attributes to this sequence the protein of a much larger clone, which differs from the DNA translation at residue 13; a read error is likely, and the protein displayed is translated from the DNA. The V call is TRDV1, the J call TRDJ1; perhaps TRDD3 as D (5 bases). Here the J gene came from matching the DNA to germline, since TCRdb omits it. Germline assignment: CDR1 TSWWSYY and CDR2 QGS. The V gene lost 5 bases and the J gene lost 0 bases, with 25 bases spanning the gap. The CDR3 has 19 amino acids. CDR3 in amino acids: CALGNWSRVLEGDTDKLIF. In DNA, the CDR3 is TGTGCTCTTGGGAACTGGAGCCGCGTACTGGAGGGGGACACCGATAAACTCATCTTT.

Only a few counts were recorded for this clone. TCRdb has a much larger clone's protein, which differs at residue 21 from the translation of this DNA, likely because of a read error; what is shown is the protein translated from the DNA. The V gene is TRDV2, but the J gene lacks a call; the D call in the table, TRDD3, was not verified against the DNA. Germline loops: CDR1 GEAIGNYY, CDR2 EKD. This CDR3 region has 23 residues. CDR3 in amino acids: CACDSLFLPTVGDTRAYTDKPIF. For the CDR3, the DNA is TGTGCCTGTGACTCCCTTTTCCTTCCTACAGTGGGGGATACTCGAGCCTATACCGATAAACCCATCTTT.

This clone was found many times. A read error is the likely source, as a far larger clone sits one nucleotide away. This specimen includes other DNA sequences encoding the same CDR3. The chain joins TRDV1 to TRDJ4; 9 bases are a match to TRDD3. TCRdb lists no J gene, so it was determined here by aligning the DNA to germline. This CDR3 spans 19 amino acids. Per germline, CDR1 TSWWSYY and CDR2 QGS. Trimming cost V 4 bases and J 1 base; bases outside gene matches: 19. The CDR3 reads CALGVSFPPRTGGDRPLIF. Written as DNA, the CDR3 is TGTGCTCTTGGGGTAAGCTTCCCACCCCGTACTGGGGGAGACAGACCCCTGATCTTT.

This clone was observed at least ten times. V gene TRDV2 combines with J gene TRDJ1; TRDD3 matches at 12 bases. TCRdb supplies no J gene; here it was assigned by aligning the nucleotide sequence to germline. Germline CDR1 GEAIGNYY, CDR2 EKD. Trimming cost V 0 bases and J 0 bases; bases outside gene matches: 13. This CDR3 is 20 amino acids long. CDR3 in amino acids: CACDTVWGIRERENTDKLIF. CDR3 nucleotides: TGTGCCTGTGACACCGTCTGGGGGATACGCGAACGGGAAAACACCGATAAACTCATCTTT.

This clone was seen ten or more times. This chain joins TRDV1 and TRDJ1, with a possible D match to TRDD2 (5 bases). Looked up from germline, CDR1 is TSWWSYY and CDR2 is QGS. V dropped 5 bases and J dropped 0 bases, with 28 bases sitting between them. CDR3 size: 20 residues. The CDR3 reads CALGPFLSPVRVSYTDKLIF. The DNA for the CDR3 is TGTGCTCTTGGGCCTTTCCTCTCCCCCGTACGAGTTTCTTACACCGATAAACTCATCTTT.

Many counts were recorded for this clone. This may stem from a read error, because a much larger clone lies one nucleotide away. This same CDR3 is encoded by further DNA sequences in the sample. The chain employs TRDV1 and TRDJ1; 13 nucleotides align to TRDD3. Trimming removed 9 bases from V and 5 bases from J; junction bases left unmatched: 27. Germline V gene lookup returns CDR1 TSWWSYY and CDR2 QGS. The CDR3 is made up of 21 amino acids. CDR3 loop: CALRVLPTIITGGYATDKLIF. CDR3 coding DNA: TGTGCTCTGCGGGTCCTTCCTACGATAATAACTGGGGGATACGCAACGGATAAACTCATCTTT.

This clone was recorded at least ten times. It differs at one base from a far larger clone, so likely a read error. Within the sample, other DNA sequences also encode this same CDR3. The J gene went uncalled, whereas the V gene is TRDV1. The CDR3 has 16 amino acids. Germline V lookup: CDR1 TSWWSYY, CDR2 QGS. The CDR3 is CALGEPFPPYTDKLIF. CDR3 bases: TGTGCTCTTGGAGAGCCTTTTCCTCCTTACACCGATAAACTCATATTT.

As for this clone: A far larger clone is only one base removed, so a read error is likely. Called V gene: TRDV1; the J gene was not called; no DNA check was done on the table's D call, TRDD3. The germline gives CDR1 TSWWSYY, CDR2 QGS. The CDR3 loop spans 20 amino acids. CDR3 in amino acids: CALGDHTQNWGPAHTDKLIF. The CDR3 coding sequence is TGTGCTCTTGGGGACCACACCCAAAACTGGGGGCCCGCTCACACCGATAAGCTCATCTTT.

Concerning this clone itself: TCRdb's listed protein matches a much larger clone and diverges from this DNA's translation at residues 14 and 17, likely through a read error; the protein shown comes from the DNA. Here the V gene is TRDV2, but the J gene went uncalled; the table's D call of TRDD3 was not tested on the DNA. The CDR3 contains 19 residues. CDR1 GEAIGNYY and CDR2 EKD come from the germline V gene. CDR3 protein: CACDTLPPGGYGSNDKRIF. In DNA form, the CDR3 reads TGTGCCTGTGACACCCTGCCTCCTGGGGGATACGGAAGCAACGATAAACGCATCTTT.

For this clone: This is likely an artifact of a read error, given a far larger clone one base away. This sample includes further DNA sequences coding for the same CDR3. V usage is TRDV1 and J usage is TRDJ1; 7 nucleotides align to TRDD3. CDR3 length: 13 residues. CDR1 is TSWWSYY and CDR2 is QGS in the germline V gene. The CDR3 nucleotides read TGTGCTCTTGGGGAACTTCCGGGGATAAAACTTATCTTT. This encodes CALGELPGIKLIF.

This clone has a count of ten or more. The same CDR3 is also encoded by other DNA sequences in this sample. This chain connects TRDV1 to TRDJ1, with D possibly being TRDD2 (5 bases). CDR1 is TSWWSYY, CDR2 QGS, per germline. The CDR3 is 16 amino acids. The V end was cut by 1 base, the J end by 7 bases, with 19 bases between. Written as DNA, the CDR3 is TGTGCTCTTGGGGAACAAAAGGTTTGGCACCTTCGTAAACTCATCTTT. Residues: CALGEQKVWHLRKLIF.

For this clone: The protein that TCRdb holds for this DNA derives from a much larger clone and differs from the translated DNA at residue 7, which likely indicates a read error; the protein shown here is translated from the DNA. This sequence joins TRDV2 and TRDJ1; 11 positions match TRDD3. Germline matching of the DNA provided the J gene here, since TCRdb leaves it blank. With 3 bases clipped from V and 0 bases from J, the junction kept 14 bases outside the gene matches. The germline V gene encodes CDR1 GEAIGNYY and CDR2 EKD. The CDR3 runs to 19 residues. As DNA, the CDR3 is TGTGCCTGTGACCGATTAGCTGGGGGATACTTGCAGTACACCGATAAACTCATCTTT. It translates to CACDRLAGGYLQYTDKLIF.

This clone appeared many times. A much larger clonotype is one base distant, so this may be a read error. The J gene is TRDJ1, the V gene TRDV1; D is perhaps TRDD2 or TRDD3 (5 bases each). CDR1 and CDR2 from the germline V gene are TSWWSYY and QGS. The CDR3 length is 19 residues. V was shortened by 1 base and J by 0 bases, with 21 bases between the two germline ends. The chain's CDR3 is CALGEHPYFGMVYTDKLIF. CDR3 sequence (DNA): TGTGCTCTTGGGGAACACCCCTACTTTGGGATGGTTTACACCGATAAACTCATCTTT.